Listed below are T cell receptor beta chains from one sample, sequenced in a study of T cell repertoires in cytomegalovirus infection. MiXCR, run by TCRdb on the reads, gives a single entry per CDR3 protein. The sample holds around 210,000 distinct CDR3 sequences, roughly 6.5% seen once. The specimen was PBMCs. The source is a human donor in good health (CMV status not recorded). Some clones in this sample may be carry-over from other donors' samples. Each CDR3 is given with its conserved first and last residue. The order of the fields is CDR3 DNA, CDR3 protein, J gene, V gene, clone size, D gene. D genes are given only for firm matches. Only part of the rows carry a size: once, few, many, or a class if the clone is expanded.

CDR3nt: TGTGCCAGCACACCGGCGGCCCTCTTTGATGGCTACACCTTC
CDR3aa: CASTPAALFDGYTF
j_gene: TRBJ1-2
v_gene: TRBV28
abundance: many
d_gene: -

CDR3nt: TGTGCCAGCTTCGGGACCAGTCGGGAGACCCAGTACTTC
CDR3aa: CASFGTSRETQYF
j_gene: TRBJ2-5
v_gene: TRBV7-2
abundance: many
d_gene: -

CDR3nt: TGCAGCGTTGAAGAATTTCAGAGGGTCGACTACAATGAGCAGTTCTTC
CDR3aa: CSVEEFQRVDYNEQFF
j_gene: TRBJ2-1
v_gene: TRBV29-1
abundance: many
d_gene: -

CDR3nt: TGTGCCAGCAGTTTAGGGGCGGTGGGGTTCTTC
CDR3aa: CASSLGAVGFF
j_gene: TRBJ2-1
v_gene: TRBV12-3/TRBV12-4
abundance: many
d_gene: -

CDR3nt: TGTGCCAGCAGTTTTTTTGCAGGGAACTATGGCTACACCTTC
CDR3aa: CASSFFAGNYGYTF
j_gene: TRBJ1-2
v_gene: TRBV28
abundance: many
d_gene: -

CDR3nt: TGTGCCAGCAGCTTTTCTTACGGGGCGATCAGCAATCAGCCCCAGCATTTT
CDR3aa: CASSFSYGAISNQPQHF
j_gene: TRBJ1-5
v_gene: TRBV11-3
abundance: few
d_gene: -

CDR3nt: TGCAGCGTTGAACCCCCGGACAGGGGCACCTACAATGAGCAGTTCTTC
CDR3aa: CSVEPPDRGTYNEQFF
j_gene: TRBJ2-1
v_gene: TRBV29-1
abundance: many
d_gene: TRBD1

CDR3nt: TGCAGTGCTAGAGAGAGCAGCTCTAATCAGCCCCAGCATTTT
CDR3aa: CSARESSSNQPQHF
j_gene: TRBJ1-5
v_gene: TRBV20-1
abundance: many
d_gene: -

CDR3nt: TGTGCCAGCAGTTCCTCCTATGGCTACACCTTC
CDR3aa: CASSSSYGYTF
j_gene: TRBJ1-2
v_gene: TRBV12-3/TRBV12-4
abundance: many
d_gene: -

CDR3nt: TGTGCCAGCAGTCCTACAGGTATGTCCCAGCATTTT
CDR3aa: CASSPTGMSQHF
j_gene: TRBJ1-5
v_gene: TRBV12-3/TRBV12-4
abundance: many
d_gene: -

CDR3nt: TGCAGTGCTAGAGAGCAGGGGAGCACCGGGGAGCTGTTTTTT
CDR3aa: CSAREQGSTGELFF
j_gene: TRBJ2-2
v_gene: TRBV20-1
abundance: many
d_gene: -

CDR3nt: TGTGCCAGCAGCCACCAGCGGGGCCCCGGAATTGGAGCTTTCTTT
CDR3aa: CASSHQRGPGIGAFF
j_gene: TRBJ1-1
v_gene: TRBV5-6
abundance: many
d_gene: -

CDR3nt: TGTGCCAGCAGCTTAGTGGGACAAGAGACCCAGTACTTC
CDR3aa: CASSLVGQETQYF
j_gene: TRBJ2-5
v_gene: TRBV7-2
abundance: many
d_gene: -

CDR3nt: TGTGCCAGCAGTGATGGAGTCCTAGCGGGGGGTACCCAGTTCTTC
CDR3aa: CASSDGVLAGGTQFF
j_gene: TRBJ2-1
v_gene: TRBV2
abundance: many
d_gene: TRBD2

CDR3nt: TGTGCCAGCAGAAGAGACTACAGCCGAGGGACTGAAGCTTTCTTT
CDR3aa: CASRRDYSRGTEAFF
j_gene: TRBJ1-1
v_gene: TRBV7-2
abundance: many
d_gene: -

CDR3nt: TGTGCCAGCAGCTCGTTAGGGGCCACCATATATTTT
CDR3aa: CASSSLGATIYF
j_gene: TRBJ1-3
v_gene: TRBV7-2
abundance: many
d_gene: -

CDR3nt: TGTGCCAGCAGTACGGGACAGCGGGAGCAGTACTTC
CDR3aa: CASSTGQREQYF
j_gene: TRBJ2-7
v_gene: TRBV12-3/TRBV12-4
abundance: many
d_gene: TRBD1

CDR3nt: TGTGCCAGCAGGAAATGGACAGGTTATACTGATGGCTACACCTTC
CDR3aa: CASRKWTGYTDGYTF
j_gene: TRBJ1-2
v_gene: TRBV7-2
abundance: many
d_gene: TRBD1

CDR3nt: TGTGCCAGCAGCCCCCGCGGGGACGAGCTCTACGAGCAGTACTTC
CDR3aa: CASSPRGDELYEQYF
j_gene: TRBJ2-7
v_gene: TRBV7-2
abundance: many
d_gene: -

CDR3nt: TGTGCCAGCAATGGGGGACAGGCCCCTGGAAACACCATATATTTT
CDR3aa: CASNGGQAPGNTIYF
j_gene: TRBJ1-3
v_gene: TRBV7-2
abundance: many
d_gene: TRBD1

CDR3nt: TGTGCCAGCAGCAGACTAGCGGGGGGGCCGGAGACCCAGTACTTC
CDR3aa: CASSRLAGGPETQYF
j_gene: TRBJ2-5
v_gene: TRBV6-2/TRBV6-3
abundance: many
d_gene: TRBD2

CDR3nt: TGTGCCAGCAGCTTAGTTCGCGGAGATCTTGGTTCAGGGGCTTTCTTT
CDR3aa: CASSLVRGDLGSGAFF
j_gene: TRBJ1-1
v_gene: TRBV7-2
abundance: many
d_gene: -

CDR3nt: TGTGCCAGCAGTCGAGGCAACGTTTGGGATGAGCAGTTCTTC
CDR3aa: CASSRGNVWDEQFF
j_gene: TRBJ2-1
v_gene: TRBV7-2
abundance: many
d_gene: -

CDR3nt: TGTGCCAGCACCCCACGTAGGACAGGGTCGACCGAGCAGTACTTC
CDR3aa: CASTPRRTGSTEQYF
j_gene: TRBJ2-7
v_gene: TRBV6-2/TRBV6-3
abundance: many
d_gene: TRBD1

CDR3nt: TGCGCCAGCAGCCAAGATCCCCCGGGGGGCCAAGAGACCCAGTACTTC
CDR3aa: CASSQDPPGGQETQYF
j_gene: TRBJ2-5
v_gene: TRBV4-3
abundance: many
d_gene: TRBD2

CDR3nt: TGTGCCAGCATACTCGACAGGGGACCGAATGGCTACACCTTC
CDR3aa: CASILDRGPNGYTF
j_gene: TRBJ1-2
v_gene: TRBV2
abundance: many
d_gene: TRBD1

CDR3nt: TGTGCCAGCAGTTGGACAGCGTATGGCTACACCTTC
CDR3aa: CASSWTAYGYTF
j_gene: TRBJ1-2
v_gene: TRBV28
abundance: many
d_gene: -

CDR3nt: TGTGCCAGCAGCAAACCGGGACTTGCCTTCGGAAACACCATATATTTT
CDR3aa: CASSKPGLAFGNTIYF
j_gene: TRBJ1-3
v_gene: TRBV7-2
abundance: many
d_gene: -

CDR3nt: TGTGCCAGCAGCTTAGGGGGCGTTGGCACAGATACGCAGTATTTT
CDR3aa: CASSLGGVGTDTQYF
j_gene: TRBJ2-3
v_gene: TRBV7-8
abundance: many
d_gene: -

CDR3nt: TGTGCCAGCAGCTTAGGACTAGGACCGCAGTATTTT
CDR3aa: CASSLGLGPQYF
j_gene: TRBJ2-3
v_gene: TRBV7-2
abundance: many
d_gene: -

CDR3nt: TGTGCCAGTAGTATAAAACAGGGGTTTAACTACGAGCAGTACTTC
CDR3aa: CASSIKQGFNYEQYF
j_gene: TRBJ2-7
v_gene: TRBV19
abundance: many
d_gene: TRBD1

CDR3nt: TGTGCCAGCAGCTTATTTGAGGGGGCCAACGTCCTGACTTTC
CDR3aa: CASSLFEGANVLTF
j_gene: TRBJ2-6
v_gene: TRBV7-2
abundance: -
d_gene: -

CDR3nt: TGCGCCAGCAGGGTCGGGACAGTCGTAATGAACACTGAAGCTTTCTTT
CDR3aa: CASRVGTVVMNTEAFF
j_gene: TRBJ1-1
v_gene: TRBV5-1
abundance: many
d_gene: TRBD1

CDR3nt: TGCAGTGCTAGAGGGGGACAGGTTATGGGGCCCCAGCATTTT
CDR3aa: CSARGGQVMGPQHF
j_gene: TRBJ1-5
v_gene: TRBV20-1
abundance: many
d_gene: TRBD1

CDR3nt: TGTGCCAGCAGCGAAGATATAATCACGCAGTATTTT
CDR3aa: CASSEDIITQYF
j_gene: TRBJ2-3
v_gene: TRBV5-5
abundance: many
d_gene: -

CDR3nt: TGTGCCAGTAGTATAGACAGGGGGCGTGACACTGAAGCTTTCTTT
CDR3aa: CASSIDRGRDTEAFF
j_gene: TRBJ1-1
v_gene: TRBV19
abundance: many
d_gene: TRBD1

CDR3nt: TGTGCCAGCAGCTTAGGCAAGGAGCAGTTCTTC
CDR3aa: CASSLGKEQFF
j_gene: TRBJ2-1
v_gene: TRBV7-9
abundance: many
d_gene: -

CDR3nt: TGTGCCAGCAGCTCCCAGGAGAAGCTATCCTACGAGCAGTACTTC
CDR3aa: CASSSQEKLSYEQYF
j_gene: TRBJ2-7
v_gene: TRBV7-2
abundance: many
d_gene: -

CDR3nt: TGTGCCAGCAACTTGGACAGGGGAAATCAGCCCCAGCATTTT
CDR3aa: CASNLDRGNQPQHF
j_gene: TRBJ1-5
v_gene: TRBV28
abundance: many
d_gene: TRBD1

CDR3nt: TGTGCCAGCAGTTATGACAGGCAAGAGACCCAGTACTTC
CDR3aa: CASSYDRQETQYF
j_gene: TRBJ2-5
v_gene: TRBV27
abundance: many
d_gene: -

CDR3nt: TGTGCCACACAGGTTAATAGCAATCAGCCCCAGCATTTT
CDR3aa: CATQVNSNQPQHF
j_gene: TRBJ1-5
v_gene: TRBV6-6
abundance: many
d_gene: -

CDR3nt: TGTGCCAGCAGCTTAGTTCCTAGCGGGGGGGTGTTGAATGAGCAGTTCTTC
CDR3aa: CASSLVPSGGVLNEQFF
j_gene: TRBJ2-1
v_gene: TRBV7-6
abundance: many
d_gene: TRBD2

CDR3nt: TGTGCCAGCAGCGAGGCCCCGGGACAGGGGAACACTGAAGCTTTCTTT
CDR3aa: CASSEAPGQGNTEAFF
j_gene: TRBJ1-1
v_gene: TRBV9
abundance: many
d_gene: TRBD1

CDR3nt: TGTGCCAGCAGCTTAGGGGGGGGCGAGGGGAATGAGCAGTTCTTC
CDR3aa: CASSLGGGEGNEQFF
j_gene: TRBJ2-1
v_gene: TRBV11-3
abundance: few
d_gene: -